The 13 T cell receptor beta chains in this list originate from one sample, sequenced in a study of control samples from healthy donors and cancer patients. Generated by immunoSEQ multiplex PCR, the TCRdb table keeps only in-frame clones and is missing some. The sample holds about 70,000 clones, under 90% seen once. The sequenced material came from blood. These receptors all come from a man aged 45-65 years in good health.

J is TRBJ2-7 and V is TRBV11-3; no firm D call. Deletions cut 6 bases from V and 3 bases from J, with 12 bases between. This CDR3 has 13 amino acids. Germline V gives CDR1 SGHNT, CDR2 YENEEA. CDR3 sequence: CASSGRISYEQYF. CDR3 DNA: TGTGCCAGCAGTGGGCGTATCAGCTACGAGCAGTACTTC. The variable domain in full, with the rest retrieved from reference TRBV11-3 and TRBJ2-7, is EAGVVQSPRYKIIEKKQPVAFWCNPISGHNTLYWYLQNLGQGPELLIRYENEEAVDDSQLPKDRFSAERLKGVDSTLKIQPAELGDSAVYLCASSGRISYEQYFGPGTRLTVT.

This clone was seen many times. This sample includes further DNA sequences coding for the same CDR3. The V and J genes are TRBV12-3 or TRBV12-4 and TRBJ1-2; D is unclear. The CDR3 is made up of 11 amino acids. V dropped 4 bases and J dropped 0 bases, with 0 bases sitting between them. DNA of the CDR3: TGTGCCAGCAGTTCTAACTATGGCTACACCTTC. As protein: CASSSNYGYTF.

A remark on this clone: Other DNA sequences within the sample encode an identical CDR3. The chain couples TRBV28 to TRBJ2-7, with D hard to call. The CDR3 extends over 14 amino acids. CDR1 and CDR2 from the germline V gene are MDHEN and SYDVKM. Trimming took 3 bases from V and 3 from J, leaving 12 bases between them. The CDR3 spells CASSFFGASYEQYF. CDR3 coding DNA: TGTGCCAGCAGTTTTTTTGGTGCTAGCTACGAGCAGTACTTC.

This sequence joins TRBV5-6 and TRBJ2-3; TRBD1 might be the D (6 bases). The CDR3 is 13 amino acids. Between the trimmed V and J ends, which lost 5 bases and 4 bases, there was a span of 11 bases. Germline V lookup: CDR1 SGHDT, CDR2 YYEEEE. This CDR3 is CASRLQGPDTQYF. The CDR3, as DNA: TGTGCCAGCAGGCTACAGGGACCAGATACGCAGTATTTT.

The chain links TRBV7-8 to TRBJ2-1; tentatively, D is TRBD1 (5 bases). The CDR3 contains 13 residues. V was trimmed by 2 bases and J by 9 bases, leaving 11 bases between them. Germline V gene lookup returns CDR1 SGHVS and CDR2 FQNEAQ. The CDR3 DNA follows: TGTGCCAGCAGCTTAAGCAGGGTCGGTGAGCAGTTCTTC. It translates to CASSLSRVGEQFF.

The chain carries TRBV6-5 and TRBJ1-2; 9 nucleotides line up with TRBD1. Germline assignment: CDR1 MNHEY and CDR2 SVGAGI. This CDR3 is 14 amino acids long. The V segment lost 6 bases and the J segment 2 bases; nucleotides outside the gene matches: 4. For the CDR3, the DNA is TGTGCCAGCAGGGAGGGGACAGGGAACTATGGCTACACCTTC. Translation gives CASREGTGNYGYTF.

The count of this clone is one. The chain has TRBV5-4 and TRBJ1-3, with no clear D. V was cut by 3 bases and J by 3 bases, with 13 bases left in between. CDR1 is SGHNT and CDR2 is YYREEE in the germline V gene (reference sequence). CDR3 length equals 15 residues. The CDR3 loop is CASSSTQSFGNTIYF. As DNA, the CDR3 is TGTGCCAGCAGCTCCACCCAGAGTTTTGGAAACACCATATATTTT.

This clone was counted between two and nine times. This chain uses TRBV6-5 with TRBJ1-2, with TRBD1 as a possible D gene (6 bases). V lost 0 bases and J 1 base, leaving 12 bases between the germline ends. The CDR3 consists of 16 residues. Germline CDR1 reads MNHEY; CDR2 reads SVGAGI. The CDR3 reads CASSYSMGALNYGYTF. For the CDR3, the DNA is TGTGCCAGCAGTTACTCTATGGGGGCGCTTAACTATGGCTACACCTTC.

This chain uses TRBV28 with TRBJ2-2; 9 bases agree with TRBD1. Germline CDR1 MDHEN, CDR2 SYDVKM. Trimming cost V 7 bases and J 4 bases; bases outside gene matches: 19. The CDR3 runs to 19 residues. The CDR3 sequence: CASTPLIGSGTGRTGELFF. DNA of the CDR3: TGTGCCAGCACACCCCTGATTGGCTCCGGGACAGGGCGCACCGGGGAGCTGTTTTTT.

The gene calls are TRBV18 and TRBJ2-7; 7 nucleotides match TRBD1. Germline CDR1 and CDR2: KGHSH and LQKENI. This CDR3 is built from 14 residues. The J segment lost 0 bases and the V segment lost 5 bases, leaving 4 bases of the junction unmatched. CDR3 residues: CASSSYRGSYEQYF. In nucleotides, the CDR3 is TGTGCCAGCTCATCCTACAGGGGCTCCTACGAGCAGTACTTC. Drawing the rest from reference TRBV18 and TRBJ2-7, the complete variable domain is NAGVMQNPRHLVRRRGQEARLRCSPMKGHSHVYWYRQLPEEGLKFMVYLQKENIIDESGMPKERFSAEFPKEGPSILRIQQVVRGDSAAYFCASSSYRGSYEQYFGPGTRLTVT.

CDR3 sequence: CASSLTGLAGKETQYF. The CDR3, as DNA: TGTGCCAGCAGCTTAACAGGCTTGGCGGGAAAAGAGACCCAGTACTTC. The V gene is TRBV7-3, the J gene TRBJ2-5; possible D gene TRBD2, 6 bases. Germline CDR1 reads SGHTA; CDR2 reads FQGTGA. This CDR3 region has 16 residues. V was pared by 0 bases and J by 3 bases, with 14 bases between.

The rearrangement links TRBV30 to TRBJ1-2, with a tentative D call TRBD1 (5 bases). The V gene lost 2 bases and the J gene lost 8 bases, with 21 bases spanning the gap. The CDR3 is 15 amino acids. Per germline, CDR1 GTSNPN and CDR2 SVGIG (reference sequence). CDR3 DNA: TGTGCCTGGAGTCCTGATAACTCTGGGGGTTACGGCTACACCTTC. It translates to CAWSPDNSGGYGYTF.

Sample share makes this clone medium-sized. The chain joins TRBV7-8 to TRBJ1-5, with 9 nucleotides matching TRBD1. The germline gives CDR1 SGHVS, CDR2 FQNEAQ. This CDR3 is built from 16 residues. V shed 1 base, J shed 2 bases, and the junction held 3 bases outside the gene matches. In nucleotides, the CDR3 is TGTGCCAGCAGCTTAGAGGGACAGGGAGGCAATCAGCCCCAGCATTTT. This codes for CASSLEGQGGNQPQHF.